These 18 T cell receptor beta chains share one sample of origin, sequenced in a study of blood T cell repertoires in COVID-19. Profiling relied on immunoSEQ multiplex PCR, and the TCRdb table lists in-frame clones only, not all of them. The profile shows 150,000 to 200,000 clones, around 95% of them singletons. Sequencing input: peripheral blood. These receptor sequences come from a man younger than 40 with COVID-19, enrolled during active disease.

This clone has just one count. The chain is built from TRBV5-4 and TRBJ1-1; D possibly corresponds to TRBD1 (5 bases). CDR1 is SGHNT, CDR2 YYREEE, per germline (reference sequence). V shed 0 bases and J shed 5 bases, with 14 bases lying between them. The CDR3 has 15 residues. CDR3 in DNA: TGTGCCAGCAGCTTGGTCGGGGGGAGGGGAACTGAAGCTTTCTTT. Amino acids: CASSLVGGRGTEAFF.

The chain couples TRBV19 to TRBJ1-1, with D perhaps matching TRBD1 (6 bases). Looked up from germline, CDR1 is LNHDA and CDR2 is SQIVND (reference sequence). Trimming stripped 5 bases from V and 1 base from J, with 14 bases between. There are 15 residues in the CDR3. For the CDR3, the DNA is TGTGCCAGTAGTGTACAGGGACCGAAGAACACTGAAGCTTTCTTT. Residues: CASSVQGPKNTEAFF.

The chain carries TRBV5-1 and TRBJ1-1, with D possibly matching TRBD1 (5 bases). Germline values: CDR1 SGHRS, CDR2 YFSETQ. The germline V and J ends were trimmed by 4 bases and 2 bases, with 12 bases remaining between them. The CDR3 has 14 residues. As DNA, the CDR3 is TGCGCCAGCAGCATCGGGACTCACAACACTGAAGCTTTCTTT. Amino acids: CASSIGTHNTEAFF.

This rearrangement joins TRBV6-5 to TRBJ2-5; TRBD1 matches 7 bases. The CDR3 is made up of 15 amino acids. The J segment lost 5 bases and the V segment lost 3 bases, leaving 9 bases of the junction unmatched. Germline CDR1 MNHEY, CDR2 SVGAGI. The CDR3 is CASSYTQTGPETQYF. CDR3 sequence (DNA): TGTGCCAGCAGTTATACCCAGACAGGGCCGGAGACCCAGTACTTC.

The chain is built from TRBV19 and TRBJ2-7; a possible D gene is TRBD2 (5 bases). The CDR3 length is 14 residues. V was shortened by 3 bases and J by 4 bases, with 13 bases between the two germline ends. Germline assignment: CDR1 LNHDA and CDR2 SQIVND (reference sequence). Here the CDR3 DNA reads TGTGCCAGTAGTATCTCCCCGCCGGGATACGAGCAGTACTTC. It yields the protein CASSISPPGYEQYF.

The V and J genes are TRBV9 and TRBJ2-5, with TRBD1 identical over 7 bases. Germline lookup yields CDR1 SGDLS and CDR2 YYNGEE. With V trimmed by 3 bases and J by 4 bases, 9 bases remained unmatched. The CDR3 runs 15 residues. The CDR3 coding sequence is TGTGCCAGCAGCGCCGACAGGGCTTGGGGAGAGACCCAGTACTTC. Translation gives CASSADRAWGETQYF.

This clone was picked up one time. The J gene is TRBJ2-3, the V gene TRBV27; TRBD2 matches at 9 bases. CDR3 length equals 12 residues. Germline V gene sequence: CDR1 MNHEY, CDR2 SMNVEV (reference sequence). The DNA of the CDR3 is TGTACCTCGGGACTAGCACCAGATACGCAGTATTTT. It codes for CTSGLAPDTQYF.

The rearrangement links TRBV11-2 to TRBJ1-2; D perhaps matches TRBD1 (6 bases). Germline values: CDR1 SGHAT, CDR2 FQNNGV. V was shortened by 7 bases and J by 5 bases, with 17 bases between the two germline ends. The CDR3 has 14 residues. The CDR3 loop reads CASTPRGTPYGYTF. The CDR3 DNA sequence: TGTGCCAGCACCCCTAGGGGGACACCGTATGGCTACACCTTC.

The rearrangement uses TRBV13 and TRBJ1-4, with TRBD1 matching 7 bases. The CDR3 loop spans 15 amino acids. CDR1 PRHDT and CDR2 FYEKMQ come from the germline V gene (reference sequence). Trimming removed 5 bases from V and 5 bases from J; junction bases left unmatched: 8. The CDR3 sequence is CASSTRTGGNEKLFF. In DNA form, the CDR3 reads TGTGCCAGCAGCACAAGGACAGGAGGGAATGAAAAACTGTTTTTT.

This chain uses TRBV27 with TRBJ2-2; D is undetermined. The CDR3 is 15 residues long. The germline CDR1 and CDR2 sequences are MNHEY and SMNVEV (reference sequence). Trimming stripped 0 bases from V and 4 bases from J, with 9 bases between. CDR3 in amino acids: CASSLSFPGTGELFF. CDR3 coding DNA: TGTGCCAGCAGTTTATCGTTTCCAGGCACCGGGGAGCTGTTTTTT.

The V and J genes are TRBV27 and TRBJ1-5, with a possible D match to TRBD1 (5 bases). V was cut by 3 bases and J by 7 bases, with 13 bases left in between. The germline CDR1 and CDR2 sequences are MNHEY and SMNVEV (reference sequence). This CDR3 contains 14 residues. The CDR3 DNA follows: TGTGCCAGCAGTTTCTCCCTCCGGGGGCAGCCCCAGCATTTT. It translates to CASSFSLRGQPQHF.

V is TRBV27 and J is TRBJ1-2; 8 positions agree with TRBD1. The CDR3 totals 13 residues. CDR1 and CDR2 (germline): MNHEY, SMNVEV (reference sequence). V trimming: 5 bases; J trimming: 4 bases; junction bases outside the gene matches: 3. The CDR3 DNA is TGTGCCAGCAGTCATGGACAGGGCTATGGCTACACCTTC. This translates into CASSHGQGYGYTF.

The chain joins TRBV6-5 to TRBJ1-5; 8 nucleotides line up with TRBD1. The CDR3 covers 15 residues. Germline trimming cut 10 bases from V and 7 bases from J; bases unmatched to any gene: 15. From germline, CDR1 is MNHEY and CDR2 SVGAGI. The CDR3 spells CATLVEPGGGQPQHF. CDR3 DNA sequence: TGTGCCACCCTCGTCGAGCCAGGGGGCGGCCAGCCCCAGCATTTT.

The J gene is TRBJ2-7, the V gene TRBV9, with 9 positions matching TRBD2. The V gene's germline CDR1 is SGDLS and CDR2 YYNGEE. This CDR3 is 15 amino acids long. J was trimmed by 5 bases and V by 0 bases; bases with no gene match: 6. The CDR3 reads CASSVASGGLNEQYF. The CDR3, as DNA: TGTGCCAGCAGCGTAGCGAGCGGGGGGTTGAACGAGCAGTACTTC.

The chain uses TRBV30 and TRBJ1-5; TRBD1 might be the D (5 bases). This CDR3 has 13 amino acids. Germline values: CDR1 GTSNPN, CDR2 SVGIG (reference sequence). Trimming left V 2 bases short and J 6 bases short, with 11 bases between. The CDR3 DNA reads as TGTGCCTGGAGTACCAAGGGGTCTCAGCCCCAGCATTTT. It encodes CAWSTKGSQPQHF.

The chain uses TRBV3-1 (or the pseudogene TRBV3-2) and TRBJ1-1; D not certain. Germline V gene sequence: CDR1 LGHDT, CDR2 YNNKEL (reference sequence). The CDR3 is made up of 17 amino acids. The V gene lost 1 base and the J gene lost 3 bases, with 18 bases spanning the gap. CDR3 DNA sequence: TGTGCCAGCAGCCAAGCGTATCGTAGGACTGAGGACACTGAAGCTTTCTTT. Its protein is CASSQAYRRTEDTEAFF.

The chain has TRBV5-4 and TRBJ2-7; 14 nucleotides match TRBD2. Germline loops: CDR1 SGHNT, CDR2 YYREEE (reference sequence). Trimming removed 1 base from V and 7 bases from J; junction bases left unmatched: 4. The CDR3 sequence is 15 residues long. The CDR3 here is CASSLMGLAGVEQYF. The CDR3 region has the DNA TGTGCCAGCAGCTTGATGGGACTAGCGGGGGTTGAGCAGTACTTC. Based on the CDR3 plus reference TRBV5-4 and TRBJ2-7, the full variable domain is ETGVTQSPTHLIKTRGQQVTLRCSSQSGHNTVSWYQQALGQGPQFIFQYYREEENGRGNFPPRFSGLQFPNYSSELNVNALELDDSALYLCASSLMGLAGVEQYFGPGTRLTVT.

The rearrangement joins TRBV5-5 to TRBJ1-3, with 9 bases fitting TRBD1. V trimming: 3 bases; J trimming: 3 bases; junction bases outside the gene matches: 7. CDR1 is SGHKS and CDR2 is YYEKEE in the germline V gene (reference sequence). The CDR3 totals 16 residues. The CDR3 loop reads CASSWGQGGSGNTIYF. CDR3 sequence (DNA): TGTGCCAGCAGCTGGGGACAGGGAGGAAGTGGAAACACCATATATTTT. The variable domain in full, completed from reference TRBV5-5 and TRBJ1-3, reads DAGVTQSPTHLIKTRGQQVTLRCSPISGHKSVSWYQQVLGQGPQFIFQYYEKEERGRGNFPDRFSARQFPNYSSELNVNALLLGDSALYLCASSWGQGGSGNTIYFGEGSWLTVV.